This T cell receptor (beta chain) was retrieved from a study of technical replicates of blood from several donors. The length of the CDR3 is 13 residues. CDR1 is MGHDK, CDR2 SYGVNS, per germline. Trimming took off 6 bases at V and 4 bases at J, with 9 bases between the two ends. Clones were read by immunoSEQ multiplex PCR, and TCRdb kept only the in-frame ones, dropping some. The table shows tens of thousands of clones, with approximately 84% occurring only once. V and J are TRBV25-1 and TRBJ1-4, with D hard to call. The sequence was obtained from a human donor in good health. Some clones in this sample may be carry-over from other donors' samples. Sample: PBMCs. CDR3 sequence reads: CASREGGNEKLFF. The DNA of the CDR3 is TGTGCCAGCAGGGAGGGAGGTAATGAAAAACTGTTTTTT.